This record concerns one T cell receptor (beta chain) sequence. Its binding antigen is unknown. No much larger clone exists at a distance of one base, and base qualities are not known. The record originates from a study of beta chain features in type 1 diabetes (dated by TCRdb to 2017 to 2018). Regarding the study in general: Mean age, gender distribution, total cell number and subset yield were not different between patients and healthy donors. A total of some 100,000,000 sorted cells were examined across all samples, and a strong correlation was observed between cell number per subset and RNA yield. The study compared the TCRB repertoires of sorted circulating CD4+ T cell subsets in recently diagnosed type 1 diabetes patients with those in matched healthy donors. Regulatory and stem cell-like memory subsets were isolated from only 8 patients and roughly eight healthy donors, whereas naive and central memory subsets came from all 30 or so donors. The study at large found these results: Shorter templates might have been favored by PCR, but patient and control samples were amplified and corrected together, so both groups would have been affected equally by any skew. Fewer insertions and more nucleotide deletions at VDJ recombination sites were observed in patients with type 1 diabetes, implying thymic rearrangement abnormalities. Naive, central memory and regulatory TCRB repertoires appeared more similar among patients than among healthy donors. In all four CD4+ subsets, TCRB CDR3 length was moderately but significantly shorter in type 1 diabetes patients. Only small numbers of individuals were included in the HLA sub-analyses, which left unresolved whether HLA type had any influence on TCRB rearrangement. Because cDNA was sequenced instead of genomic DNA, activated cells with high expression could be over-represented, although the groups did not differ in activation or CD3 levels.

Each donor gave one peripheral blood draw, about 110 mL on average, collected into heparinised tubes. A BD FACSAria II and a panel including CD45RO, CCR7, CD25, CD127, CD95 and CD27 were used to sort naive, central memory, regulatory and stem cell-like memory CD4+ T cells. All sorted populations exceeded 95% purity. PBMCs were separated immediately by Lymphoprep density gradient centrifugation and were stained directly, without being cultured. So that batch effects would be minimized, each experiment stained and sorted samples in pairs, pairing one healthy donor with one patient. The High Capacity cDNA Reverse Transcription Kit was used to reverse transcribe all of the isolated RNA, meaning that expressed TCRB transcripts were what got sequenced. Naive, central memory and regulatory T cell samples underwent deep immunoSEQ sequencing, averaging about 3.57 million total reads per sample. After sorted cells were lysed in RLT buffer, RNA was extracted with DNase-treated RNeasy Micro or Mini kits, with the choice depending on cell number. To prevent cross-contamination, each cell subset was processed individually, whereas patient and healthy donor samples were processed jointly. Using the immunoSEQ multiplex PCR, TCRB sequences were amplified from cDNA into 87-bp fragments spanning the CDR3 region. Sequencing of the amplicons was done on the Illumina HiSeq platform. In the paper's pipeline: PCR bias was corrected computationally using synthetic template baselines, and reads within Hamming distance 2 were collapsed, with unmergeable singletons discarded. Reads were aligned against IMGT to assign V, D and J genes, CDR3 length and insertions or deletions at six rearrangement sites. Clonotype counts were normalized to sorted cell number within each subset before computing true diversity and Gini coefficients with the tcR R package. The overlap coefficient, calculated on TCRB nucleotide sequences, was used to quantify repertoire sharing. In TCRdb, the immuneACCESS table is reduced to in-frame sequences with V and J assigned. These tables do not hold every clone; where another copy was compared, an unresolved V gene accounts for under half, and the others remain unexplained. V and J calls and clone size are copied from that table; D and trimming were computed from the DNA. The sample table contains a few hundred thousand clones; only one count was recorded for less than 15% of them. About 6.7% of the sample is taken by the ten largest.

The origin of this receptor is a man younger than 40 in good health. Sequencing was carried out using central memory CD4+ T cells from blood.

This receptor carries the CDR3 CASSLRTQFESPLHF. The nucleotide sequence is given as TGTGCCAGCAGCTTAAGGACCCAGTTTGAGTCACCCCTCCACTTT. The chain links TRBV7-2 with TRBJ1-6; too little of a D gene remains to name it. The germline V gene sets CDR1 to SGHTA and CDR2 to FQGNSA. The CDR3 measures 15 amino acids from cysteine to phenylalanine. The only DNA kept is the CDR3, 45 bases in frame from the first base. Deletion took 2 bases off V and 10 bases off J, with a span of 15 bases between the germline ends.